This TCR beta chain was sequenced in a study of PD-1 blockade in classical Hodgkin lymphoma. Germline CDR1 is MNHEY and CDR2 is SMNVEV (reference sequence). Trimming cost V 3 bases and J 5 bases, with 13 bases left between them. The CDR3 is 15 amino acids. Every patient experienced relapse after autologous stem cell transplantation, and brentuximab vedotin exposure varied. The table came from immunoSEQ multiplex PCR; TCRdb's copy has only in-frame clones and leaves some out. Among fewer than 65,000 clones, 85% to 90% were seen once, and the ten largest hold over 12%. The TCR was taken from a human donor with classical Hodgkin lymphoma. Sequences were derived from peripheral blood mononuclear cells (PBMCs), sampled at baseline. This chain links TRBV27 with TRBJ2-2; tentatively, D is TRBD2 (6 bases). The CDR3 reads CASSFSGTPTGELFF. Written as DNA, the CDR3 is TGTGCCAGCAGTTTCTCCGGGACTCCTACCGGGGAGCTGTTTTTT.